The T cell receptor beta chain under discussion was sequenced for a study of cytomegalovirus exposure and HLA in healthy donors (dated by TCRdb to 2016 to 2017). With respect to the entire study: An earlier analysis of a few hundred of the donors reported 276 Gb of sequence data and 90 million to 120 million unique TCR beta sequences obtained from about 180 million T cells. A later genetic analysis took genome-wide SNP genotypes for about 55% of the roughly 670 donors and used that subset as a discovery cohort. Rather than using new phenotypic data, the later analysis identified candidate immune exposures from TCR beta sequences and from how often those sequences occurred across donors. The study was designed to test whether signatures of past pathogen exposure could be identified by cataloging public T cell receptors. Along with the roughly 710-subject first cohort, a separate validation cohort of 120 different subjects was used. All discovery cohort repertoires had been generated using a single sequencing platform. A later analysis re-analyzed previously published TCR beta repertoires from 666 donors and added high-resolution HLA genotyping to study TCR occurrence patterns. In an earlier analysis of roughly 580 of the donors, high-throughput TCR beta sequencing was used to judge whether each TCR beta V gene segment behaved as functional or pseudogenic. Using immunosequencing, the study profiled T cell repertoires from about 610 subjects and related those repertoires to cytomegalovirus serostatus. Of the roughly 400 genotyped donors, about 80% fell in the genetic ancestry cluster associated with self-reported Caucasian donors. The number of typed donors differed by locus: roughly 629-630 for A, B, C, DRB1 and DQB1; 500 to 550 for DQA1; 606 for DPA1; and around 470 for DPB1. To predict cytomegalovirus infection status, the study combined high-throughput TCR immunosequencing, statistical association of individual TCRs with disease status, and machine learning. An early release covering approximately 600 HLA-typed donors comprised approximately 300 gigabases of sequencing data and 85 million or so unique TCR sequences. Donor age, sex, ethnicity and CMV serostatus were collected together with the repertoire data. HLA typing included class I and class II loci at four-digit resolution. On average, roughly 240,000 unique TCR beta nucleotide sequences were sequenced per donor among a few hundred genotyped donors of the cohort, with about 17% of those sequences being non-productive. Five DR-DQ haplotypes were treated as single units for association and clustering because of strong linkage in the cohort. Study-wide conclusions, independent of this receptor: According to a later analysis, TCR association rates differed among HLA loci, with DRB1 alleles showing the most associated TCRs and HLA-C alleles showing the fewest. A later analysis found that most CMV-associated TCR beta chains appeared HLA-restricted, with HLA associations seemingly driven largely by CMV exposure. Because the 87-base-pair reads could not distinguish some IMGT-functional V segments, including TRBV6-2 and TRBV6-3, those segments were excluded. The study listed 150 to 200 TCR beta chains as associated with cytomegalovirus. The only immune exposure information available for the cohort was CMV serostatus. Linkage disequilibrium might explain the correlated functional status among segregating V segments, but an unknown experimental factor could not be ruled out. V-gene and J-gene trimming of TCR beta chains was associated with a missense DCLRE1C variant in a later genetic analysis, and the association was replicated in an independent cohort. Compared with the approximately 670-donor mean, donors in an Asian-associated ancestry cluster had fewer N-insertions in productive TCRs, according to a later genetic analysis. A group of highly shared sequence variants was considered likely to be a technical artifact of the sequencing pipeline. Across donors, most TCR sequences were observed very rarely, whereas some public TCRs were present in many individuals. At a false discovery rate of 0.05, a later analysis linked around 15,000 TCR beta sequences to specific HLA alleles. The classifier was reported to diagnose cytomegalovirus status with high specificity and sensitivity in both the original cohort and the validation cohort. Roughly 15 rarely observed V segments, including chromosome 9 orphons, were excluded from the earlier analysis of several hundred of the donors because counts were too low. A further reported finding was that TCR beta sequences accurately predicted the HLA-A and HLA-B alleles for most subjects in the first cohort. A later analysis found that HLA-associated TCR beta chains were more clonally expanded and had lower generation probabilities than equally common non-associated chains. A later analysis reported that several top co-occurrence clusters appeared linked to parvovirus B19, influenza, CMV and Epstein-Barr virus. In an earlier analysis of approximately 590 of the donors, most TCR beta V segments appeared in productive rearrangements about 90% or about 30% of the time, broadly matching IMGT annotations. HLA typing was unavailable for some donors at each locus, so association tests used only the typed subset. In vitro tests confirmed that a few of the cytomegalovirus-associated TCR beta chains recognize cytomegalovirus antigens. It was suggested by the authors that the approach could potentially be generalized to other disease states and immunological phenotypes. Sequencing depth was assumed to be roughly uniform across donors in the presence/absence analyses, though that assumption may not hold. When HLA alleles, especially DR and DQ, strongly co-occurred, TCR associations were difficult to assign to individual alleles. This cohort had only TCR beta chains sequenced, and the lack of alpha or paired-chain data limited which features could be detected.

The library was prepared using the immunoSEQ multiplex PCR assay. For the multiplex PCR, a mixture combining 60 forward primers for TCR Vbeta segments and 13 reverse primers for TCR Jbeta segments was used. The CDR3 region of rearranged TCR beta genes was amplified from genomic DNA by a multiplex PCR assay. The amplified TCR beta libraries were sequenced on the Illumina HiSeq System as 87-base-pair reads. In the source study's methods: A later analysis tallied 75 million to 95 million unique TCR beta chains across the 650 to 750 repertoires, and around 9.9 million of those chains were shared by two or more donors. Raw reads were error-corrected and collapsed into unique sequences by a nearest-neighbor algorithm in which closely related sequences were merged to remove PCR and sequencing errors. V, D and J gene segments were assigned by aligning CDR3 sequences to IMGT reference sequences. Each retained sequence needed at least a six-nucleotide match to both a V gene segment and a J gene segment. A rearrangement counted as productive if the CDR3 had no stop codons and remained in frame with V and J, and every other rearrangement counted as non-productive. CDR3 was defined according to IMGT convention as the region running from the second conserved V-encoded cysteine to the conserved J-encoded phenylalanine. Sequences without an unambiguous match to a single V gene segment were excluded from the earlier analysis of several hundred of the donors. In an earlier analysis of about 590 of the donors, a V segment was called functional when productive rearrangements were above 56.7%, and segregating when the standard deviation between donors exceeded 5%. To diagnose cytomegalovirus status from the catalog of TCR beta chain sequences, a statistical classification framework was built. V and J gene assignment, in a later analysis, came from comparing TCR nucleotide sequences with IMGT/GENE-DB human TR gene sequences. A later analysis assigned CDR3 sequences and most-parsimonious VDJ recombination scenarios with the TCRdist pipeline. In a later analysis, each TCR beta chain was defined by its CDR3 amino acid sequence together with its V-gene family, and reads without a unique V-gene family were excluded. To address suspected cross-contamination and a sequencing artifact, a later analysis removed a few hundred highly shared, low-generation-probability nucleotide sequences. In a later analysis, a clonal expansion index was calculated for each public chain from normalized within-repertoire ranks of inferred template counts. In a later analysis, generation probabilities were computed using a VDJ recombination model fitted to out-of-frame rearrangements, and the results were checked against IGoR. In a later analysis, TCR-TCR, TCR-HLA and TCR-CMV co-occurrence was scored with hypergeometric tests, and a repertoire-size bias correction was applied to TCR pairs. False discovery rates were estimated in a later analysis by permuting HLA or CMV assignments 20 times. In a later analysis, co-occurring TCRs were grouped using DBSCAN, and TCRdist sequence similarity was added for clustering within HLA-allele-positive subsets. Co-occurrence clustering excluded repertoires with fewer than 30,000 or more than 120,000 public chains, plus five with anomalous nucleotide sharing. This is the immuneACCESS table as TCRdb keeps it, with only in-frame sequences that have V and J called. A part of the clones is gone; compared with another copy, unresolved V genes explain less than half, and the rest is unexplained. V and J calls and clone size are copied from that table; D and trimming were computed from the DNA. The sample includes about 250,000 clones, with about 80% observed a single time. The ten biggest clones cover roughly 0.31% of the sample.

For CDR1 and CDR2, the germline V gene lists SGHRS and YFSETQ. Including the terminal cysteine and phenylalanine, the CDR3 comprises 12 residues. Here the CDR3 DNA is all that survives: 36 bases in frame from base 1. At the junction V is shortened by 0 bases and J by 6 bases, with 5 bases in between. Comments on this clone: Its antigen is currently not known. Base qualities are not provided; no much larger clone lies one nucleotide away.

In total, more than 500 healthy bone marrow donors made up the cohort. All cohort members were sampled while nominally healthy, although unrecorded immune exposures were likely present. The donor was CMV seronegative and was included in the group of several hundred seronegative cohort members. Each donor provided a peripheral blood sample, and peripheral blood mononuclear cells were used for TCR beta sequencing. Genomic DNA was extracted from the blood cell samples with the Qiagen DNeasy Blood Extraction Kit. The rearranged segments are TRBV5-1 and TRBJ2-3; no D gene is confidently identified. This clonotype was sampled from a girl aged 2 to 9 in good health and CMV-seronegative. Specimen: PBMCs. The nucleotide sequence is TGCGCCAGCAGCTTGGACGGGGATACGCAGTATTTT. It encodes CASSLDGDTQYF.